The rows below give T cell receptor beta chains drawn from one sample of a study of vaccination effects on CD4 cells after COVID-19. Their recognized antigens are unknown. Sequencing was performed with immunoSEQ multiplex PCR; in TCRdb, only in-frame clones are kept and a portion is missing. In the table there are 15,000 to 20,000 clones, over 60% of which are singletons. The material was CD4+ T cells from PBMCs cultured with SARS-CoV-2 spike peptides, obtained after COVID-19 vaccination. The receptor set was obtained from a human donor who had a prior SARS-CoV-2 infection. CDR3s include the opening cysteine and the closing phenylalanine or tryptophan. D genes are given only for firm matches. The size of a clone is reported for some rows only, either as once, few or many, or as a class for expanded clones.

v_call: TRBV29-1; d_call: NA; j_call: TRBJ1-1; clone_size: NA; cdr3_length: 13; cdr3_nt: TGCAGCGGAGCACAGGGAACAAACACTGAAGCTTTCTTT; cdr3_aa: CSGAQGTNTEAFF
v_call: TRBV27; d_call: TRBD2; j_call: TRBJ2-1; clone_size: NA; cdr3_length: 15; cdr3_nt: TGTGCCAGCAGTCTGACTAGCGGGTTTGTGAATGAGCAGTTCTTC; cdr3_aa: CASSLTSGFVNEQFF
v_call: TRBV7-2; d_call: TRBD1; j_call: TRBJ2-3; clone_size: once; cdr3_length: 13; cdr3_nt: TGTGCCAGCAGCTCGACAGGGCTCGTTACGCAGTATTTT; cdr3_aa: CASSSTGLVTQYF
v_call: TRBV25-1; d_call: NA; j_call: TRBJ2-5; clone_size: NA; cdr3_length: 11; cdr3_nt: TGTGCCAGCAGTGAAACCGAGACCCAGTACTTC; cdr3_aa: CASSETETQYF
v_call: TRBV5-5; d_call: NA; j_call: TRBJ2-3; clone_size: NA; cdr3_length: 15; cdr3_nt: TGTGCCAGCAGCTTTTCCCGGACTAGCACAGATACGCAGTATTTT; cdr3_aa: CASSFSRTSTDTQYF
v_call: TRBV3-1/TRBV3-2; d_call: NA; j_call: TRBJ1-1; clone_size: medium-sized; cdr3_length: 13; cdr3_nt: TGTGCCAGCAGCCAATTATTGAACACTGAAGCTTTCTTT; cdr3_aa: CASSQLLNTEAFF
v_call: TRBV5-6; d_call: NA; j_call: TRBJ2-1; clone_size: NA; cdr3_length: 13; cdr3_nt: TGTGCCAGCAGCTTTGAGGCCACTGACGAGCAGTTCTTC; cdr3_aa: CASSFEATDEQFF
v_call: TRBV21-1; d_call: NA; j_call: TRBJ1-4; clone_size: once; cdr3_length: 20; cdr3_nt: TGTGCCAGCAGCAAATGCCCGGGACAGGGGTTAGTTTTCCTCGCTGAAAAACTGTTTTTT; cdr3_aa: CASSKCPGQGLVFLAEKLFF
v_call: TRBV18; d_call: NA; j_call: TRBJ1-1; clone_size: once; cdr3_length: 16; cdr3_nt: TGTGCCAGCTCCCACGGACGGGGCAGCCTGAACACTGAAGCTTTCTTT; cdr3_aa: CASSHGRGSLNTEAFF
v_call: TRBV19; d_call: TRBD2; j_call: TRBJ2-3; clone_size: NA; cdr3_length: 17; cdr3_nt: TGTGCCAGTAGTATTGCTAGCGGGGGGGCCTATGGCCATACGCAGTATTTT; cdr3_aa: CASSIASGGAYGHTQYF
v_call: TRBV19; d_call: TRBD1; j_call: TRBJ2-7; clone_size: NA; cdr3_length: 16; cdr3_nt: TGTGCCAGTAGTCTGAGACAGGGGCTTAAATCCTACGAGCAGTACTTC; cdr3_aa: CASSLRQGLKSYEQYF
v_call: TRBV7-3; d_call: NA; j_call: TRBJ2-3; clone_size: NA; cdr3_length: 15; cdr3_nt: TGTGCCAGCAGCTTAAATCCGCGGGGCACAGATACGCAGTATTTT; cdr3_aa: CASSLNPRGTDTQYF
v_call: TRBV10-3; d_call: TRBD1; j_call: TRBJ1-5; clone_size: NA; cdr3_length: 13; cdr3_nt: TGTGCCATCAGCAGACAGGGCGGCCAGCCCCAGCATTTT; cdr3_aa: CAISRQGGQPQHF
v_call: TRBV7-2; d_call: NA; j_call: TRBJ2-3; clone_size: NA; cdr3_length: 15; cdr3_nt: TGTGCCAGCAGCCCACGCGGGCAGTTCACAGATACGCAGTATTTT; cdr3_aa: CASSPRGQFTDTQYF
v_call: TRBV5-5; d_call: TRBD1; j_call: TRBJ2-2; clone_size: once; cdr3_length: 16; cdr3_nt: TGTGCCAGCAGCTACGGGGGACAGGCGAACACCGGGGAGCTGTTTTTT; cdr3_aa: CASSYGGQANTGELFF
v_call: TRBV5-1; d_call: NA; j_call: TRBJ1-4; clone_size: NA; cdr3_length: 15; cdr3_nt: TGCGCCAGCAGCTTGGCCCCAGGGACTAATGAAAAACTGTTTTTT; cdr3_aa: CASSLAPGTNEKLFF
v_call: TRBV6-5; d_call: NA; j_call: TRBJ1-2; clone_size: NA; cdr3_length: 14; cdr3_nt: TGTGCCAGCAGTTACTCGTGGGGGGTTTATGGCTACACCTTC; cdr3_aa: CASSYSWGVYGYTF
v_call: TRBV5-1; d_call: TRBD1; j_call: TRBJ1-2; clone_size: NA; cdr3_length: 14; cdr3_nt: TGCGCCAGCAGCTGGGAGGGACAGATCTATGGCTACACCTTC; cdr3_aa: CASSWEGQIYGYTF
v_call: TRBV20-1; d_call: NA; j_call: TRBJ1-1; clone_size: once; cdr3_length: 11; cdr3_nt: TGCAGTGCTAACAGGAACACTGAAGCTTTCTTT; cdr3_aa: CSANRNTEAFF
v_call: TRBV7-3; d_call: NA; j_call: TRBJ2-2; clone_size: NA; cdr3_length: 15; cdr3_nt: TGTGCCAGCAGCTTAATGGGGGGGAACACCGGGGAGCTGTTTTTT; cdr3_aa: CASSLMGGNTGELFF
v_call: TRBV6-5; d_call: TRBD1; j_call: TRBJ2-7; clone_size: medium-sized; cdr3_length: 14; cdr3_nt: TGTGCCAGCAGTTGGGGACAGGGACCCTACGAGCAGTACTTC; cdr3_aa: CASSWGQGPYEQYF
v_call: TRBV6-5; d_call: NA; j_call: TRBJ2-5; clone_size: NA; cdr3_length: 13; cdr3_nt: TGTGCCAGCAGTTACTCCAGGAGAGAGACCCAGTACTTC; cdr3_aa: CASSYSRRETQYF
v_call: TRBV18; d_call: TRBD1; j_call: TRBJ2-5; clone_size: NA; cdr3_length: 14; cdr3_nt: TGTGCCAGCACTAAATTGGGACAGGGAGCGACCCAGTACTTC; cdr3_aa: CASTKLGQGATQYF
v_call: TRBV29-1; d_call: NA; j_call: TRBJ1-2; clone_size: NA; cdr3_length: 11; cdr3_nt: TGCAGCGGCAAAGAGGGGAATGGCTACACCTTC; cdr3_aa: CSGKEGNGYTF
v_call: TRBV2; d_call: NA; j_call: TRBJ1-1; clone_size: NA; cdr3_length: 11; cdr3_nt: TGTGCCAGCAGGATGATTACTGAAGCTTTCTTT; cdr3_aa: CASRMITEAFF
v_call: TRBV4-1; d_call: NA; j_call: TRBJ2-5; clone_size: NA; cdr3_length: 14; cdr3_nt: TGCGCCAGCAGCCAAGAGGGGCAGGGGGAGACCCAGTACTTC; cdr3_aa: CASSQEGQGETQYF
v_call: TRBV19; d_call: NA; j_call: TRBJ1-2; clone_size: NA; cdr3_length: 14; cdr3_nt: TGTGCCAGTAGTATAAAGGACTGGGGAGGTGGCTACACCTTC; cdr3_aa: CASSIKDWGGGYTF
v_call: TRBV2; d_call: NA; j_call: TRBJ2-7; clone_size: NA; cdr3_length: 13; cdr3_nt: TGTGCCAGCAGTGAGATAAGGAATCTCGGGCAGTACTTC; cdr3_aa: CASSEIRNLGQYF
v_call: TRBV4-1; d_call: NA; j_call: TRBJ1-5; clone_size: NA; cdr3_length: 17; cdr3_nt: TGCGCCAGCAGCCTGCGAACAGGGAACCTTAGGAATCAGCCCCAGCATTTT; cdr3_aa: CASSLRTGNLRNQPQHF
v_call: TRBV4-3; d_call: NA; j_call: TRBJ2-3; clone_size: NA; cdr3_length: 15; cdr3_nt: TGCGCCAGCAGCCAAGTGATGGATTTCACAGATACGCAGTATTTT; cdr3_aa: CASSQVMDFTDTQYF
v_call: TRBV7-9; d_call: NA; j_call: TRBJ2-2; clone_size: NA; cdr3_length: 15; cdr3_nt: TGTGCCAGCAGCTCCGACAGGGGAGGGCCCGGGGAGCTGTTTTTT; cdr3_aa: CASSSDRGGPGELFF
v_call: TRBV11-2; d_call: NA; j_call: TRBJ2-7; clone_size: NA; cdr3_length: 14; cdr3_nt: TGTGCCAGCACCGTACCGGGACCCTTTGGGGAGCAGTACTTC; cdr3_aa: CASTVPGPFGEQYF
v_call: TRBV15; d_call: TRBD1; j_call: TRBJ1-5; clone_size: few; cdr3_length: 16; cdr3_nt: TGTGCCACCAGCAGGTTGACAGGGGGCAGCAATCAGCCCCAGCATTTT; cdr3_aa: CATSRLTGGSNQPQHF
v_call: TRBV5-4; d_call: TRBD1; j_call: TRBJ1-1; clone_size: NA; cdr3_length: 14; cdr3_nt: TGTGCCAGCAGATCTGGACAGGGGGCTTATCAAGCTTTCTTT; cdr3_aa: CASRSGQGAYQAFF
v_call: TRBV19; d_call: TRBD2; j_call: TRBJ2-3; clone_size: NA; cdr3_length: 14; cdr3_nt: TGTGCCAGCCAACCGGGACTACTCACAGATACGCAGTATTTT; cdr3_aa: CASQPGLLTDTQYF
v_call: TRBV18; d_call: NA; j_call: TRBJ1-3; clone_size: NA; cdr3_length: 16; cdr3_nt: TGTGCCAGCTCACCACAACAGCGGGGGACTGGAAACACCATATATTTT; cdr3_aa: CASSPQQRGTGNTIYF
v_call: TRBV24-1; d_call: NA; j_call: TRBJ1-4; clone_size: once; cdr3_length: 13; cdr3_nt: TGTGCCACCGGGAAGGATTCGAATGAAAAACTGTTTTTT; cdr3_aa: CATGKDSNEKLFF
v_call: TRBV7-2; d_call: TRBD2; j_call: TRBJ2-3; clone_size: NA; cdr3_length: 16; cdr3_nt: TGTGCCAGCAGCTTAGGATGGACTAGCGGGAGAGATACGCAGTATTTT; cdr3_aa: CASSLGWTSGRDTQYF
v_call: TRBV4-1; d_call: NA; j_call: TRBJ2-1; clone_size: NA; cdr3_length: 18; cdr3_nt: TGCGCCAGCAGCCAAGGCGGGCCCAGAAGGGTTTTGTACAATGAGCAGTTCTTC; cdr3_aa: CASSQGGPRRVLYNEQFF
v_call: TRBV5-6; d_call: NA; j_call: TRBJ2-2; clone_size: NA; cdr3_length: 14; cdr3_nt: TGTGCCAGCAGCTACTCTTTCCTCACCGGGGAGCTGTTTTTT; cdr3_aa: CASSYSFLTGELFF
v_call: TRBV30; d_call: NA; j_call: TRBJ2-3; clone_size: NA; cdr3_length: 14; cdr3_nt: TGTGCCTGGAGACTGGGGGCCTGGGAGGATACGCAGTATTTT; cdr3_aa: CAWRLGAWEDTQYF